These 27 T cell receptor beta chains were all obtained from the same sample, sequenced in a study of blood T cell repertoires in COVID-19. Some clones are missing from TCRdb's copy, which holds only in-frame ones; the method was immunoSEQ multiplex PCR. This sample has 200,000 to 300,000 clones, with about 85% found just once. Sequenced sample: peripheral blood. The receptor set was obtained from a man aged 60 to 69 with acute or convalescent COVID-19.

This chain uses TRBV6-1 with TRBJ1-1; 9 bases are a match to TRBD1. CDR3 size: 15 residues. V lost 2 bases and J lost 3; bases outside the gene matches: 4. Per germline, CDR1 MNHNS and CDR2 SASEGT. In nucleotides, the CDR3 is TGTGCCAGCAGTGAAAAGGGACAGGGATACACTGAAGCTTTCTTT. It specifies CASSEKGQGYTEAFF.

With respect to this clone: The junction does not match germline at one end; this may be a read error. J is TRBJ2-2 and V is TRBV27; 8 bases match TRBD2. CDR1 and CDR2 (germline): MNHEY, SMNVEV (reference sequence). This CDR3 spans 15 amino acids. The DNA of the CDR3 is TGTGCCAGCAGCTTATATAGCGGGAAATCCGGGGAGCTGTTTTTT. It encodes CASSLYSGKSGELFF.

This clone came up once. This chain links TRBV29-1 with TRBJ1-1, with TRBD1 matching over 8 bases. The CDR3 spans 14 residues. V lost 7 bases, J lost 1 base, and 8 bases stayed unmatched. Germline V gene sequence: CDR1 SQVTM, CDR2 ANQGSEA. The CDR3 here is CSAGRQGTNTEAFF. CDR3 nucleotide sequence: TGCAGCGCCGGGCGACAGGGGACGAACACTGAAGCTTTCTTT.

J is TRBJ2-7 and V is TRBV9, with 8 bases that match TRBD2. This CDR3 is 13 amino acids long. Germline V gene sequence: CDR1 SGDLS, CDR2 YYNGEE. Unmatched junction bases numbered 2, after V lost 5 bases and J lost 1 base. CDR3 nucleotide sequence: TGTGCCAGCAGGGCGGGGGGTTCCTACGAGCAGTACTTC. Translated: CASRAGGSYEQYF.

The V and J genes are TRBV6-1 and TRBJ2-7; D unclear. Looked up from germline, CDR1 is MNHNS and CDR2 is SASEGT. V lost 1 base and J lost 1, with 5 bases in between. This CDR3 spans 13 amino acids. In DNA form, the CDR3 reads TGTGCCAGCAGTGAAGGTCTTTCCTACGAGCAGTACTTC. Translated: CASSEGLSYEQYF.

The chain's CDR3 is CASSPGQLNYGYTF. CDR3 nucleotide sequence: TGTGCCAGCAGCCCGGGACAGCTTAACTATGGCTACACCTTC. V is TRBV28 and J is TRBJ1-2, with TRBD1 matching 7 bases. Trimming at V came to 6 bases and at J to 1 base, leaving 5 bases not matched to a gene. Germline lookup yields CDR1 MDHEN and CDR2 SYDVKM. The CDR3 length is 14 residues.

V gene TRBV5-6 combines with J gene TRBJ1-5, with no clear D. V lost 2 bases and J lost 5, with 8 bases in between. This CDR3 comprises 13 residues. Looked up from germline, CDR1 is SGHDT and CDR2 is YYEEEE. This CDR3 is CASSFGPYQPQHF. CDR3 DNA: TGTGCCAGCAGCTTTGGGCCTTATCAGCCCCAGCATTTT.

The rearrangement uses TRBV10-3 and TRBJ2-3, with 9 positions matching TRBD2. CDR1 is ENHRY and CDR2 is SYGVKD in the germline V gene. CDR3 length equals 15 residues. V lost 7 bases, J lost 3 bases, and 8 bases stayed unmatched. The CDR3 nucleotides read TGTGCCATCACCCGTAGCGGGGGAGTGACAGATACGCAGTATTTT. Its translation: CAITRSGGVTDTQYF.

This chain joins TRBV28 and TRBJ1-5; no firm D call. The V end lost 6 bases, the J end lost 0 bases, and 6 bases lay between the germline ends. Germline V lookup: CDR1 MDHEN, CDR2 SYDVKM. The CDR3 extends over 13 amino acids. The CDR3 is CASRSPSNQPQHF. The DNA for the CDR3 is TGTGCCAGCAGAAGCCCTAGCAATCAGCCCCAGCATTTT.

The genes are TRBV7-9 and TRBJ1-1, with unresolved D. This CDR3 has 14 residues. Per the germline V gene, CDR1 is SEHNR and CDR2 is FQNEAQ (reference sequence). The germline V and J ends were trimmed by 3 bases and 4 bases, with 12 bases remaining between them. The CDR3 region is CASSLRVLVTEAFF. As DNA, the CDR3 is TGTGCCAGCAGCTTGAGGGTATTGGTCACTGAAGCTTTCTTT. Full variable domain (missing parts from reference TRBV7-9 and TRBJ1-1): DTGVSQNPRHKITKRGQNVTFRCDPISEHNRLYWYRQTLGQGPEFLTYFQNEAQLEKSRLLSDRFSAERPKGSFSTLEIQRTEQGDSAMYLCASSLRVLVTEAFFGQGTRLTVV.

This chain links TRBV30 with TRBJ2-1; 8 nucleotides match TRBD1. The CDR3 has 17 amino acids. CDR1 is GTSNPN and CDR2 is SVGIG in the germline V gene (reference sequence). V gave up 3 bases and J gave up 1 base; unmatched junction bases: 11. CDR3 coding DNA: TGTGCCTGGAGGCCCCTCGGACAGGGCCTATCCTACAATGAGCAGTTCTTC. Protein product: CAWRPLGQGLSYNEQFF.

The chain links TRBV29-1 to TRBJ1-1, with TRBD1 matching 7 bases. Germline values: CDR1 SQVTM, CDR2 ANQGSEA. CDR3 length: 11 amino acids. J was trimmed by 4 bases and V by 7 bases; bases with no gene match: 3. CDR3 amino acids: CSGQGATEAFF. CDR3 DNA sequence: TGCAGCGGACAGGGCGCCACTGAAGCTTTCTTT.

The V call is TRBV6-1, the J call TRBJ2-6; D is possibly TRBD2 (5 bases). Germline V gene data show CDR1 as MNHNS and CDR2 as SASEGT. The CDR3 totals 16 residues. V was shortened by 2 bases and J by 1 base, with 9 bases between the two germline ends. This CDR3 reads CASSEPTISGANVLTF. The CDR3 DNA follows: TGTGCCAGCAGTGAACCGACTATATCTGGGGCCAACGTCCTGACTTTC.

This chain connects TRBV2 to TRBJ1-1; 7 nucleotides match TRBD1. This CDR3 contains 14 residues. Germline V gives CDR1 SNHLY, CDR2 FYNNEI. J lost 1 base, V lost 8 bases, and 7 bases had no gene match. This chain's CDR3 is CASCFTGANTEAFF. As DNA, the CDR3 is TGTGCCAGCTGTTTCACAGGGGCGAACACTGAAGCTTTCTTT.

J is TRBJ2-6 and V is TRBV25-1; TRBD1 matches 10 bases. The CDR3 runs to 17 residues. The V gene's germline CDR1 is MGHDK and CDR2 SYGVNS. V lost 4 bases, J lost 1 base, and 4 bases stayed unmatched. This chain's CDR3 is CASSADRGRSGANVLTF. In DNA, the CDR3 is TGTGCCAGCAGTGCGGACAGGGGGAGATCTGGGGCCAACGTCCTGACTTTC.

This clone was detected only once. The chain is built from TRBV6-2 or TRBV6-3 and TRBJ2-7, with 7 bases aligning to TRBD2. This CDR3 is built from 14 residues. Germline CDR1 and CDR2: MNHEY and SVGEGT. With 2 bases clipped from V and 3 bases from J, the junction kept 4 bases outside the gene matches. CDR3 sequence: CASSYGPGGYEQYF. The CDR3 nucleotides are TGTGCCAGCAGTTACGGCCCGGGAGGCTACGAGCAGTACTTC.

This chain links TRBV9 with TRBJ1-1; D not resolved. CDR1 and CDR2 (germline): SGDLS, YYNGEE. The ends were cut back, 2 bases at V and 0 bases at J, with 5 bases in the middle. The CDR3 contains 13 residues. Written as DNA, the CDR3 is TGTGCCAGCAGCGTTCACATGAACACTGAAGCTTTCTTT. This codes for CASSVHMNTEAFF.

The genes are TRBV28 and TRBJ2-5, with 10 bases matching TRBD1. Per the germline V gene, CDR1 is MDHEN and CDR2 is SYDVKM. Trimming took 2 bases from V and 5 from J; bases not matched to a gene: 8. This CDR3 has 16 residues. This chain's CDR3 is CASSLLGTGVRETQYF. Written as DNA, the CDR3 is TGTGCCAGCAGTTTACTCGGGACAGGGGTAAGGGAGACCCAGTACTTC.

This sequence joins TRBV18 and TRBJ1-6, with TRBD1 as a possible D gene (5 bases). The CDR3 runs to 13 residues. Germline assignment: CDR1 KGHSH and CDR2 LQKENI. Trimming removed 3 bases at V and 7 bases at J, with 7 bases between. This chain's CDR3 is CASSPEGNSPLHF. In DNA form, the CDR3 reads TGTGCCAGCTCACCGGAGGGGAATTCACCCCTCCACTTT.

In this sample, this clone turned up a few times. This same CDR3 is encoded by further DNA sequences in the sample. The chain links TRBV2 to TRBJ2-2, with 7 bases matching TRBD1. There are 14 residues in the CDR3. V was pared by 7 bases and J by 0 bases, with 2 bases of the junction left unmatched. Germline V gives CDR1 SNHLY, CDR2 FYNNEI. In DNA, the CDR3 is TGTGCCAGCAAGCAGGGGGCGAACACCGGGGAGCTGTTTTTT. Protein product: CASKQGANTGELFF. The full variable domain, its missing parts supplied by reference TRBV2 and TRBJ2-2, is EPEVTQTPSHQVTQMGQEVILRCVPISNHLYFYWYRQILGQKVEFLVSFYNNEISEKSEIFDDQFSVERPDGSNFTLKIRSTKLEDSAMYFCASKQGANTGELFFGEGSRLTVL.

CDR3 sequence (DNA): TGTGCCAGCAGCATGCGGGACAGAACTTACAATGAGCAGTTCTTC. Amino acids: CASSMRDRTYNEQFF. The V call is TRBV21-1, the J call TRBJ2-1; the table calls TRBD1, which could not be checked here. TRBV21-1 is annotated as a pseudogene. The CDR3 spans 15 residues.

The rearrangement links TRBV6-1 to TRBJ1-2, with D tentatively TRBD1 (6 bases). This CDR3 is 15 amino acids long. V was shortened by 2 bases and J by 5 bases, with 15 bases between the two germline ends. Germline CDR1 and CDR2: MNHNS and SASEGT. The CDR3 nucleotides read TGTGCCAGCAGTGAAAATCCAGGGGTTAGGTATGGCTACACCTTC. Its protein is CASSENPGVRYGYTF.

The chain joins TRBV6-1 to TRBJ1-1, with 8 bases matching TRBD1. The J segment lost 1 base and the V segment lost 2 bases, leaving 12 bases of the junction unmatched. The CDR3 totals 18 residues. Germline V gives CDR1 MNHNS, CDR2 SASEGT. The CDR3 bases are TGTGCCAGCAGTGAACGGACAGGGCGAAATTTTCGGAACACTGAAGCTTTCTTT. It codes for CASSERTGRNFRNTEAFF.

The CDR3 coding sequence is TGTGCCAGCAGCTTTTTCTCCGGGACAGGTAACGAAAAACTGTTTTTT. Its protein product is CASSFFSGTGNEKLFF. The chain has TRBV5-6 and TRBJ1-4, with 8 bases fitting TRBD1. The CDR3 runs to 16 residues. Germline CDR1 SGHDT, CDR2 YYEEEE. The V gene end was trimmed by 2 bases and the J gene end by 8 bases; junction bases not matched to a gene: 11. The full variable domain, its missing parts supplied by reference TRBV5-6 and TRBJ1-4, is DAGVTQSPTHLIKTRGQQVTLRCSPKSGHDTVSWYQQALGQGPQFIFQYYEEEERQRGNFPDRFSGHQFPNYSSELNVNALLLGDSALYLCASSFFSGTGNEKLFFGSGTQLSVL.

The genes are TRBV11-2 and TRBJ2-7, with a possible D match to TRBD2 (7 bases). Germline V CDR1 and CDR2: SGHAT, FQNNGV. The V and J ends lost 1 base and 3 bases respectively, with 13 bases between them. The CDR3 length is 15 residues. CDR3 residues: CASSLGRGRYYEQYF. The CDR3 DNA sequence: TGTGCCAGCAGCTTAGGGCGGGGGCGTTACTACGAGCAGTACTTC.

The chain is built from TRBV4-1 and TRBJ1-5; TRBD1 matches at 7 bases. This CDR3 region has 18 residues. V shed 0 bases and J 3 bases; nucleotides not matched to a gene: 11. Looked up from germline, CDR1 is MGHRA and CDR2 is YSYEKL. The CDR3 region is CASSQDSPGTVPNQPQHF. CDR3 DNA: TGCGCCAGCAGCCAAGATTCCCCTGGGACAGTCCCCAATCAGCCCCAGCATTTT.

The gene calls are TRBV28 and TRBJ2-3, with 11 positions matching TRBD2. Looked up from germline, CDR1 is MDHEN and CDR2 is SYDVKM. The CDR3 runs to 18 residues. V gave up 3 bases and J gave up 1 base; unmatched junction bases: 9. The CDR3 is CASSFTSGSTVGTDTQYF. CDR3 sequence (DNA): TGTGCCAGCAGTTTCACTAGCGGGAGTACGGTGGGCACAGATACGCAGTATTTT. Filled out from reference TRBV28 and TRBJ2-3, the complete variable domain reads DVKVTQSSRYLVKRTGEKVFLECVQDMDHENMFWYRQDPGLGLRLIYFSYDVKMKEKGDIPEGYSVSREKKERFSLILESASTNQTSMYLCASSFTSGSTVGTDTQYFGPGTRLTVL.